The clone carrying this T cell receptor beta chain occurred many times. Its antigen is currently unknown. Germline loops: CDR1 SGHVS, CDR2 FQNEAQ. The V gene end was trimmed by 6 bases and the J gene end by 7 bases; junction bases not matched to a gene: 6. This CDR3 comprises 14 residues. MiXCR, applied by TCRdb to the 5' RACE reads, yields one record per CDR3 protein. The repertoire has 550,000 to 700,000 distinct CDR3 sequences, 17% of them found once; the top ten carry about 8.6%. The source of the sample is a study of T-cell memory formation after mild COVID-19. Overall study findings and caveats: CD4+ contracting clones lay mainly in CM and EM, CD8+ ones in EMRA. There was a balanced CD4/CD8 profile in clones contracting day 15 to 85, and later expanders leaned CD4+. Second-wave clones that peaked on day 37 lacked confirmed SARS-CoV-2 specificity.

The rearrangement uses TRBV7-8 and TRBJ1-6, with TRBD1 matching over 7 bases. Source material: PBMCs or a T cell subset sorted from them (not recorded which). The sequence was collected from an adult woman who had mild COVID-19 (a few samples of this study predate the infection). Cell type and time point are not known. The CDR3 here is CASSLRQGNSPLHF. CDR3 nucleotide sequence: TGTGCCAGCAGTTTGAGACAGGGAAATTCACCCCTCCACTTT.